This T cell receptor beta chain appears in the sequencing data of a study of Graves' ophthalmopathy and Graves' hyperthyroidism. Amplified material comprised TCR beta CDR3 regions derived from RNA transcripts. First-round RT-PCR employed HTBI primers, with a second-round multiplex PCR after it. Each CDR3 protein gets one entry after TCRdb re-called the multiplex PCR reads with MiXCR. In the table there are a few hundred thousand distinct CDR3 sequences, less than 40% of which are singletons. This clonotype was counted ten times or more. Trimming cost V 2 bases and J 7 bases, with 17 bases left between them. The germline V gene has CDR1 LGHDT and CDR2 YNNKEL (reference sequence). The CDR3 has 15 residues.

This TCR derives from an adult man with Graves' hyperthyroidism. The sample consisted of peripheral blood or thyroid tissue (not recorded which). V usage is TRBV3-1 and J usage is TRBJ2-5; D tentatively fits TRBD1 or TRBD2 (5 bases each). Here the CDR3 reads CASSQQRDRVSTQYF. Here the CDR3 DNA reads TGTGCCAGCAGCCAACAAAGGGACCGGGTGTCGACCCAGTACTTC.